The 5 T cell receptor beta chains below were found in one sample sequenced in a study of cytomegalovirus exposure and HLA in healthy donors. Libraries were prepared by immunoSEQ multiplex PCR; TCRdb keeps only in-frame clonotypes and omits some of them. The sample lists tens of thousands of clones; 96% were seen once. The sequenced sample consisted of PBMCs. The receptors come from a man aged 18 to 29 in good health and CMV-seronegative.

The V and J genes are TRBV7-2 and TRBJ2-7; no clear D. Germline V gives CDR1 SGHTA, CDR2 FQGNSA. V gave up 1 base and J gave up 5 bases, with 9 bases separating them. There are 13 residues in the CDR3. The CDR3 is CASSLGANHEQYV. The CDR3 region has the DNA TGTGCCAGCAGCTTAGGGGCAAATCACGAGCAGTACGTC.

This chain joins TRBV7-8 and TRBJ1-5; a possible D gene is TRBD1 (6 bases). Trimming took off 5 bases at V and 0 bases at J, with 17 bases between the two ends. CDR3 length: 17 residues. Germline-derived CDR1 and CDR2 are SGHVS and FQNEAQ. The DNA for the CDR3 is TGTGCCAGCAGCCAATCCACAGGGATGAATAGCAATCAGCCCCAGCATTTT. Encoded protein: CASSQSTGMNSNQPQHF. Looking up the rest from reference TRBV7-8 and TRBJ1-5 gives the full variable domain: GAGVSQSPRYKVAKRGQDVALRCDPISGHVSLFWYQQALGQGPEFLTYFQNEAQLDKSGLPSDRFFAERPEGSVSTLKIQRTQQEDSAVYLCASSQSTGMNSNQPQHFGDGTRLSIL.

V gene TRBV28 combines with J gene TRBJ2-7; the match to TRBD2 covers 8 bases. CDR3 size: 12 residues. The germline V gene has CDR1 MDHEN and CDR2 SYDVKM. V trimming: 11 bases; J trimming: 0 bases; junction bases outside the gene matches: 3. The CDR3 DNA is TGTGCCGCGGGAGGCGCCTCCTACGAGCAGTACTTC. Protein product: CAAGGASYEQYF.

V and J are TRBV6-5 and TRBJ2-7, with a weak D call TRBD2 (6 bases). Germline assignment: CDR1 MNHEY and CDR2 SVGAGI. This CDR3 has 11 amino acids. The V end was cut by 8 bases, the J end by 3 bases, with 8 bases between. Here the CDR3 reads CASLSGYEQYF. In DNA form, the CDR3 reads TGTGCCAGCCTTAGCGGCTACGAGCAGTACTTC.

The chain couples TRBV29-1 to TRBJ1-2, with 8 nucleotides matching TRBD1. The CDR3 has 16 residues. Germline V CDR1 and CDR2: SQVTM, ANQGSEA. V shed 6 bases, J shed 8 bases, and the junction held 20 bases outside the gene matches. In DNA, the CDR3 is TGCAGCGTACTATACTGCCCGGGACAGGAGGTAATGGGCTACACCTTC. Translating gives CSVLYCPGQEVMGYTF.